The clone carrying this T cell receptor (beta chain) was seen ten or more times. Its antigen is as yet unknown. Individual cDNA molecules received unique molecular identifiers. From the 5' RACE reads, TCRdb called clonotypes with MiXCR, one entry per CDR3 protein. This sample has under 65,000 distinct CDR3 sequences, with around 12% found just once. CDR3 length: 13 amino acids. Germline CDR1 reads MNHNS; CDR2 reads SASEGT. Trimming took 4 bases from V and 2 from J, leaving 6 bases between them. This sample stems from a study of early T cells in non-severe SARS-CoV-2 infection. Study background: Sequencing used unsorted whole-blood bulk RNA, so chains lack pairing.

Broader study findings: Using VDJdb, the matching emphasized anti-spike CD8 responses while missing private and CD4 specificities.

The receptor was isolated from an adult who was a healthcare worker with PCR-confirmed SARS-CoV-2 infection or an uninfected control (not recorded which). The sequenced sample consisted of whole blood. The chain carries TRBV6-1 and TRBJ1-5; D unclear. The CDR3 protein is CASSAVGNQPQHF. The CDR3 DNA is TGTGCCAGCAGTGCGGTGGGCAATCAGCCCCAGCATTTT.